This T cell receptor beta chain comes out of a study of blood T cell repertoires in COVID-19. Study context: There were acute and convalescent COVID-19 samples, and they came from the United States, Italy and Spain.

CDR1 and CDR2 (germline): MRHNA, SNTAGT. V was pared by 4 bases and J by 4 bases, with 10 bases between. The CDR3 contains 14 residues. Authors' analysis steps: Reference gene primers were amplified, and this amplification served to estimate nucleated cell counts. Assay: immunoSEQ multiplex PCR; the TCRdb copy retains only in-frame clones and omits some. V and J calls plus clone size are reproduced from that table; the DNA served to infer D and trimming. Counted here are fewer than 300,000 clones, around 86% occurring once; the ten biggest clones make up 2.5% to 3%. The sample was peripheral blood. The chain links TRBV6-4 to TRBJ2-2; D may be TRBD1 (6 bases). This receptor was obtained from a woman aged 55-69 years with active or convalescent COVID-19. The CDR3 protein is CASSVLQGTGELFF. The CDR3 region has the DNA TGTGCCAGCAGTGTTCTACAGGGCACCGGGGAGCTGTTTTTT.